The next 27 T cell receptor beta chains were all read from a single sample in a study of PD-1 blockade in classical Hodgkin lymphoma. Time point specified: cycle 4 day 1 (C4D1), after more than five weeks of nivolumab. Every patient was affected by relapse after autologous stem cell transplantation, while exposure to brentuximab vedotin was not uniform. The repertoire was sequenced with immunoSEQ multiplex PCR; TCRdb's copy has only in-frame clones and lacks some. Here the sample spans 80,000 to 95,000 clones, approximately 86% being singletons. Specimen: peripheral blood mononuclear cells (PBMCs), collected before the fourth cycle of nivolumab. All receptors derive from a human donor with classical Hodgkin lymphoma.

The V gene is TRBV4-3, the J gene TRBJ1-1; D gene uncertain. Germline V CDR1 and CDR2: LGHNA, YSLEER. V lost 0 bases and J 3 bases, leaving 14 bases between the germline ends. The CDR3 loop spans 16 amino acids. In nucleotides, the CDR3 is TGCGCCAGCAGCCAAGATCCCCGGCCGGGGTACACTGAAGCTTTCTTT. Translation gives CASSQDPRPGYTEAFF.

The V call is TRBV7-9, the J call TRBJ2-7; D is perhaps TRBD2 (5 bases). The CDR3 length is 15 residues. V dropped 5 bases and J dropped 3 bases, with 17 bases sitting between them. The germline V gene has CDR1 SEHNR and CDR2 FQNEAQ (reference sequence). CDR3 amino acids: CASSPPASGSYEQYF. CDR3 coding DNA: TGTGCCAGCAGCCCTCCGGCGTCGGGGAGCTACGAGCAGTACTTC.

The chain couples TRBV28 to TRBJ1-5, with D maybe TRBD1 (6 bases). V was clipped by 4 bases and J by 0 bases, with 10 bases between them. The CDR3 extends over 15 amino acids. In germline, CDR1 is MDHEN, CDR2 SYDVKM. In nucleotides, the CDR3 is TGTGCCAGCAGTTCACCGACAGGTAGCAATCAGCCCCAGCATTTT. Its protein is CASSSPTGSNQPQHF. Combining the CDR3 with reference TRBV28 and TRBJ1-5 gives the whole variable domain DVKVTQSSRYLVKRTGEKVFLECVQDMDHENMFWYRQDPGLGLRLIYFSYDVKMKEKGDIPEGYSVSREKKERFSLILESASTNQTSMYLCASSSPTGSNQPQHFGDGTRLSIL.

The chain has TRBV2 and TRBJ2-1; 13 bases fit TRBD2. CDR3 length equals 16 residues. V was clipped by 6 bases and J by 4 bases; unmatched bases: 6. Germline-derived CDR1 and CDR2 are SNHLY and FYNNEI. The CDR3 here is CASSDRLAGGYNEQFF. The CDR3 DNA is TGTGCCAGCAGCGACAGACTAGCGGGAGGTTACAATGAGCAGTTCTTC.

V and J are TRBV6-6 and TRBJ1-1; D is uncertain. V shed 2 bases and J shed 6 bases, with 13 bases lying between them. Germline V CDR1 and CDR2: MNHNY, SVGAGI (reference sequence). This CDR3 comprises 14 residues. The CDR3 region has the DNA TGTGCCAGCAGTTACGCGGCAGCTAGTCCTGAAGCTTTCTTT. Its protein product is CASSYAAASPEAFF.

The genes are TRBV7-9 and TRBJ1-1; D unresolved. The CDR3 runs to 13 residues. CDR1 and CDR2 (germline): SEHNR, FQNEAQ (reference sequence). Trimming pared 3 bases from V and 1 base from J, leaving 6 bases between. Here the CDR3 reads CASSFTTNTEAFF. DNA of the CDR3: TGTGCCAGCAGCTTTACGACGAACACTGAAGCTTTCTTT.

V is TRBV9 and J is TRBJ2-7; possible D gene TRBD1, 6 bases. CDR1 is SGDLS, CDR2 YYNGEE, per germline. Trimming stripped 3 bases from V and 5 bases from J, with 15 bases between. CDR3 length: 14 amino acids. CDR3 sequence (DNA): TGTGCCAGCAGCGCAGCCTACAGGGACAACGAGCAGTACTTC. Protein product: CASSAAYRDNEQYF.

V usage is TRBV9 and J usage is TRBJ2-2; D possibly corresponds to TRBD2 (5 bases). Trimming pared 4 bases from V and 6 bases from J, leaving 10 bases between. Germline V lookup: CDR1 SGDLS, CDR2 YYNGEE. The CDR3 has 13 residues. The CDR3 loop is CASSPQRAGELFF. CDR3 coding DNA: TGTGCCAGCAGCCCCCAGAGGGCCGGGGAGCTGTTTTTT.

This clone was detected only a few times. The V and J genes are TRBV7-6 and TRBJ1-4; D gene uncertain. This CDR3 has 12 amino acids. The ends were cut back, 3 bases at V and 12 bases at J, with 11 bases in the middle. CDR1 is SGHVS, CDR2 FNYEAQ, per germline. In DNA, the CDR3 is TGTGCCAGCAGCTTGGAGGTCTCTGAACTGTTTTTT. This sequence encodes CASSLEVSELFF.

The chain is built from TRBV18 and TRBJ1-3, with TRBD1 as a possible D gene (6 bases). The germline CDR1 and CDR2 sequences are KGHSH and LQKENI. The CDR3 loop spans 17 amino acids. V was cut by 2 bases and J by 0 bases, with 14 bases left in between. CDR3 coding DNA: TGTGCCAGCTCACCATGGGCCCGGGACATCTCTGGAAACACCATATATTTT. Amino acids: CASSPWARDISGNTIYF.

The chain has TRBV5-6 and TRBJ2-1; 13 bases are shared with TRBD2. Germline-derived CDR1 and CDR2 are SGHDT and YYEEEE. The CDR3 extends over 15 amino acids. The junction had 4 bases not matched to a gene; V was cut back by 0 bases and J by 10 bases. The CDR3 DNA sequence: TGTGCCAGCAGCTTGGGACTAGCGGGGGGTGGAGAGCAGTTCTTC. This sequence encodes CASSLGLAGGGEQFF.

This sequence joins TRBV6-1 and TRBJ2-3, with D unclear. The V end was cut by 6 bases, the J end by 4 bases, with 8 bases between. The germline gives CDR1 MNHNS, CDR2 SASEGT. CDR3 length equals 12 residues. The CDR3 spells CASRQVADTQYF. In nucleotides, the CDR3 is TGTGCCAGCAGGCAGGTCGCAGATACGCAGTATTTT.

The rearrangement uses TRBV5-1 and TRBJ2-1, with a tentative D call TRBD2 (5 bases). This CDR3 contains 13 residues. V lost 7 bases, J lost 6 bases, and 14 bases lay in between. Germline V CDR1 and CDR2: SGHRS, YFSETQ. Here the CDR3 DNA reads TGCGCCAGCCGAAGGGAGCTAGTCAATGAGCAGTTCTTC. The encoded protein is CASRRELVNEQFF.

This chain joins TRBV2 and TRBJ2-7; possible D gene TRBD1, 5 bases. V lost 4 bases and J lost 2, with 9 bases in between. Germline V CDR1 and CDR2: SNHLY, FYNNEI. This CDR3 contains 13 residues. The CDR3 reads CASSAWTTYEQYF. CDR3 sequence (DNA): TGTGCCAGCAGTGCATGGACAACCTACGAGCAGTACTTC.

The chain is built from TRBV10-3 and TRBJ1-4, with a tentative D call TRBD1 (5 bases). From germline, CDR1 is ENHRY and CDR2 SYGVKD. The CDR3 loop spans 13 amino acids. V lost 7 bases and J 5 bases, leaving 11 bases between the germline ends. In nucleotides, the CDR3 is TGTGCCATCACCCCCGGACAAAATGAAAAACTGTTTTTT. It is translated as CAITPGQNEKLFF.

V and J are TRBV27 and TRBJ2-2; TRBD2 matches 8 bases. The CDR3 is made up of 15 amino acids. The ends lost 8 bases at V and 1 base at J; junction bases unmatched: 6. In germline, CDR1 is MNHEY, CDR2 SMNVEV (reference sequence). The CDR3 coding sequence is TGTGCCAGCCGGAGCGGGGGCCTGAACACCGGGGAGCTGTTTTTT. Translating it yields CASRSGGLNTGELFF.

The genes are TRBV6-1 and TRBJ2-7; 10 bases are shared with TRBD1. Trimming at V came to 8 bases and at J to 5 bases, leaving 9 bases not matched to a gene. CDR3 length: 14 amino acids. Germline values: CDR1 MNHNS, CDR2 SASEGT. The chain's CDR3 is CASWGDRGTHEQYF. The DNA of the CDR3 is TGTGCCAGCTGGGGGGACAGGGGAACCCACGAGCAGTACTTC.

The chain carries TRBV30 and TRBJ2-7; 11 nucleotides match TRBD2. The CDR3 extends over 14 amino acids. The trim removed 2 bases at V and 4 bases at J, leaving 4 bases unmatched. In germline, CDR1 is GTSNPN, CDR2 SVGIG (reference sequence). The CDR3 reads CAWSIAGGGYEQYF. CDR3 in DNA: TGTGCCTGGAGTATAGCGGGAGGGGGTTACGAGCAGTACTTC.

This clone was seen just once. V and J are TRBV5-1 and TRBJ2-7; tentatively, D is TRBD1 or TRBD2 (5 bases each). Trimming removed 2 bases from V and 10 bases from J, with 16 bases in between. Germline V gives CDR1 SGHRS, CDR2 YFSETQ. The CDR3 is made up of 13 amino acids. CDR3 DNA sequence: TGCGCCAGCAGCTTTGAGTTTTTGGGGGAACAGTACTTC. Translating it yields CASSFEFLGEQYF.

The J gene is TRBJ2-2, the V gene TRBV7-2; possible D gene TRBD1, 5 bases. Trimming stripped 3 bases from V and 7 bases from J, with 18 bases between. Germline V gives CDR1 SGHTA, CDR2 FQGNSA. There are 16 residues in the CDR3. CDR3 nucleotides: TGTGCCAGCAGCTTCCGGGTGGGCGGAACAGGCGGGGAGCTGTTTTTT. Its protein product is CASSFRVGGTGGELFF.

The rearrangement links TRBV10-1 to TRBJ2-5; 7 nucleotides align to TRBD1. The CDR3 runs 17 residues. Germline CDR1 and CDR2: WNHNN and SYGVQD (reference sequence). The V segment lost 0 bases and the J segment 0 bases; nucleotides outside the gene matches: 7. CDR3: CASSESGVRGNQETQYF. CDR3 sequence (DNA): TGCGCCAGCAGTGAGTCGGGCGTCAGGGGGAACCAAGAGACCCAGTACTTC.

The gene calls are TRBV14 and TRBJ1-4, with 7 bases matching TRBD1. The CDR3 extends over 15 amino acids. In germline, CDR1 is SGHDN, CDR2 FVKESK. J was trimmed by 6 bases and V by 3 bases; bases with no gene match: 7. The CDR3 protein is CASSQVQGYDEKLFF. The CDR3 region has the DNA TGTGCCAGCAGCCAGGTACAGGGGTACGATGAAAAACTGTTTTTT.

J is TRBJ2-3 and V is TRBV30; the D gene is possibly TRBD2 (5 bases). Between the trimmed V and J ends, which lost 3 bases and 2 bases, there was a span of 9 bases. CDR1 GTSNPN and CDR2 SVGIG come from the germline V gene (reference sequence). CDR3 size: 13 residues. DNA of the CDR3: TGTGCCTGGAGCCCGGGATACACAGATACGCAGTATTTT. This encodes CAWSPGYTDTQYF.

V usage is TRBV30 and J usage is TRBJ2-5, with D possibly TRBD1 on 6 matching bases. CDR1 GTSNPN and CDR2 SVGIG come from the germline V gene (reference sequence). The CDR3 length is 14 residues. V was clipped by 3 bases and J by 5 bases, with 16 bases between them. CDR3 residues: CAWRAKGEWETQYF. CDR3 nucleotide sequence: TGTGCCTGGAGAGCAAAGGGGGAATGGGAGACCCAGTACTTC.

The V gene is TRBV5-1, the J gene TRBJ1-1, with 7 nucleotides matching TRBD1. This CDR3 spans 16 amino acids. V was pared by 3 bases and J by 4 bases, with 12 bases of the junction left unmatched. Per germline, CDR1 SGHRS and CDR2 YFSETQ. The CDR3 DNA sequence: TGCGCCAGCAGCTCCGGGTCACAGGGGCTCGGCACTGAAGCTTTCTTT. Translated, it gives CASSSGSQGLGTEAFF.

This clone was seen just once. The chain recombines TRBV30 with TRBJ2-1; D perhaps matches TRBD1 (6 bases). V lost 2 bases to trimming and J lost 9 bases, with 11 bases between them. The CDR3 is 12 amino acids. CDR1 and CDR2 from the germline V gene are GTSNPN and SVGIG (reference sequence). CDR3 sequence reads: CAWSPIRGEQFF. DNA for the CDR3: TGTGCCTGGAGTCCCATCAGGGGTGAGCAGTTCTTC.

V gene TRBV9 combines with J gene TRBJ2-3; TRBD2 aligns across 7 bases. Germline CDR1 SGDLS, CDR2 YYNGEE. V was pared by 1 base and J by 0 bases, with 2 bases of the junction left unmatched. The CDR3 consists of 15 residues. The CDR3 loop is CASSVRGDSTDTQYF. DNA for the CDR3: TGTGCCAGCAGCGTACGGGGGGATAGCACAGATACGCAGTATTTT.